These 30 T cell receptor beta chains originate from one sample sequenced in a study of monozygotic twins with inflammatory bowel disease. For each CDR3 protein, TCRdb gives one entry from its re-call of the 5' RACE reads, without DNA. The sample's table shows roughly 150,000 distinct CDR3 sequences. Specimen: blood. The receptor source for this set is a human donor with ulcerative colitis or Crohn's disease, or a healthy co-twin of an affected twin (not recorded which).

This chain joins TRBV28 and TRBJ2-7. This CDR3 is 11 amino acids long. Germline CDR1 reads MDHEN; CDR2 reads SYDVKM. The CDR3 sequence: CASTLHYEQYF.

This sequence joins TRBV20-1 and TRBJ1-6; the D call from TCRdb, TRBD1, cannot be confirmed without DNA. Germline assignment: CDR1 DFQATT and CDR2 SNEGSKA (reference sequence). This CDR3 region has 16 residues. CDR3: CSARGQESSYNSPLHF.

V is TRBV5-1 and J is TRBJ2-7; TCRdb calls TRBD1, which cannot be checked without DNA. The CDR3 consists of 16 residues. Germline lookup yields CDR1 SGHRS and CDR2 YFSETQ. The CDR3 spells CASSLAPGTVFYEQYF.

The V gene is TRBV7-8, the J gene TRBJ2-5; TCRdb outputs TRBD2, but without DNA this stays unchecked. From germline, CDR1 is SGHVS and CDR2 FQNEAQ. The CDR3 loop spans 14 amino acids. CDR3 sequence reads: CASSQNREGETQYF.

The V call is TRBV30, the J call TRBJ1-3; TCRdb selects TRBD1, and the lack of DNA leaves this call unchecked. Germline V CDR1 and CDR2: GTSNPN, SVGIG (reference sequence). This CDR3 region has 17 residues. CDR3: CAWSVRSQGDSGNTIYF.

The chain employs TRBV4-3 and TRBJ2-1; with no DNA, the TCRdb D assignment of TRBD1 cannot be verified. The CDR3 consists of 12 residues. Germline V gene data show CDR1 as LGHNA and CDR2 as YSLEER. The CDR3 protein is CASSQDQGAQFF.

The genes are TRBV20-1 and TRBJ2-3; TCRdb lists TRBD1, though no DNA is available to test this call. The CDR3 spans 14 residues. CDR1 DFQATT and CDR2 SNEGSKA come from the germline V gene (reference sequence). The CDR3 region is CSARTTGSTDTQYF.

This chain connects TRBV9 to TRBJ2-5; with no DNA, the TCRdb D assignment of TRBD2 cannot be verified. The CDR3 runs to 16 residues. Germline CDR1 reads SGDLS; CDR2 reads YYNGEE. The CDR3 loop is CASSGESGGYQETQYF.

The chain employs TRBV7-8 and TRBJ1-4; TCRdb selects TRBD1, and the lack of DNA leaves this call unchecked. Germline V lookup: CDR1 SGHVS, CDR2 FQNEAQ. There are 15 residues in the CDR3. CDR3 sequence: CASSLGPMTNEKLFF.

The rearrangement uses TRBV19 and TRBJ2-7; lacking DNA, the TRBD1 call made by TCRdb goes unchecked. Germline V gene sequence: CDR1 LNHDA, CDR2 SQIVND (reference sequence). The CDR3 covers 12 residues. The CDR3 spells CASSGGAYEQYF.

CDR3 sequence reads: CASGPGQGSTEAFF. This rearrangement joins TRBV5-5 to TRBJ1-1; TCRdb proposes TRBD1, but this gene call is untestable without DNA. This CDR3 spans 14 amino acids. Germline V lookup: CDR1 SGHKS, CDR2 YYEKEE (reference sequence).

This chain's CDR3 is CASTRGGTGELFF. The chain joins TRBV28 to TRBJ2-2; there is no DNA to check the TCRdb D call of TRBD1. The CDR3 spans 13 residues. In germline, CDR1 is MDHEN, CDR2 SYDVKM.

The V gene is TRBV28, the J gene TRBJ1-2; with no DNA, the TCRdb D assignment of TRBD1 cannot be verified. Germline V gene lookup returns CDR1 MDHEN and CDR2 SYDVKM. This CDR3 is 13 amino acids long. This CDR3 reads CASSPGQGPGVTF.

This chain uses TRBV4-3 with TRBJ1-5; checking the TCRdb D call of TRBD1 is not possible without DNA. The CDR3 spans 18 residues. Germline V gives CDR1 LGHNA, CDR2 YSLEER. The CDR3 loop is CASSQDATGRYSNQPQHF.

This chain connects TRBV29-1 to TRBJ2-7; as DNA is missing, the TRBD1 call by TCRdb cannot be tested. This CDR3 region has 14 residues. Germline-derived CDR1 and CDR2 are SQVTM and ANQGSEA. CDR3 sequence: CSVDGGVLGYEQYF.

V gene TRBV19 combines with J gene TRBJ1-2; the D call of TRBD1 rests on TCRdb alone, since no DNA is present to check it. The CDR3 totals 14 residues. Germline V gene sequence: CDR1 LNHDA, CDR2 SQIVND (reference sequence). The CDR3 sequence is CASSTGRGNYGYTF.

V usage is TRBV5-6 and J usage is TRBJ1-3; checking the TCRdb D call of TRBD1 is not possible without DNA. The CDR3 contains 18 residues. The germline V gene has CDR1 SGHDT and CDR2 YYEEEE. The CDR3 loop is CASSLPSRDRGYGNTIYF. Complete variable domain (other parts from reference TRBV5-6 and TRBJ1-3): DAGVTQSPTHLIKTRGQQVTLRCSPKSGHDTVSWYQQALGQGPQFIFQYYEEEERQRGNFPDRFSGHQFPNYSSELNVNALLLGDSALYLCASSLPSRDRGYGNTIYFGEGSWLTVV.

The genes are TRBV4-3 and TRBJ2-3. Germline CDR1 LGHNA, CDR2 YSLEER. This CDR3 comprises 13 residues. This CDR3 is CASSSARRDTQYF.

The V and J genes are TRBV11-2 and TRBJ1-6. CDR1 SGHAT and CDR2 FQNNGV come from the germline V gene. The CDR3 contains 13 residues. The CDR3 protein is CASSNQGNSPLHF.

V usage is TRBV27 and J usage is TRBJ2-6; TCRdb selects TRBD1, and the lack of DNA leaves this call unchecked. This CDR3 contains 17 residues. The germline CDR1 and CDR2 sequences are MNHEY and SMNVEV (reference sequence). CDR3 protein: CASSSGHGNSGANVLTF.

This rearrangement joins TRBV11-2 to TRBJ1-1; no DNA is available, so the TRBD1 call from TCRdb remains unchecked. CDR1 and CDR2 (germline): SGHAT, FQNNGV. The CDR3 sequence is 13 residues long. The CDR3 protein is CASSSSGTGEAFF.

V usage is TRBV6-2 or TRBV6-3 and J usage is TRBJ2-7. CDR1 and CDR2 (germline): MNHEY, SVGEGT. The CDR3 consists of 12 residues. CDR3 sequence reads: CASSDREGEQYF.

The CDR3 here is CASSRRQREGYEQYF. V is TRBV12-3 or TRBV12-4 and J is TRBJ2-7; the D call from TCRdb, TRBD1, cannot be confirmed without DNA. This CDR3 region has 15 residues.

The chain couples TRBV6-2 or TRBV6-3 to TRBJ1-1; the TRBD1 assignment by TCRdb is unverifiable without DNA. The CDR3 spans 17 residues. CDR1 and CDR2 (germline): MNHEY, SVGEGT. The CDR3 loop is CASSYSFLGQMNTEAFF.

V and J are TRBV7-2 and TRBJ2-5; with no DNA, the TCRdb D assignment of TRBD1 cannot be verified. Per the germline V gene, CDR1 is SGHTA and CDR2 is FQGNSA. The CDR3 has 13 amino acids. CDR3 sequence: CASSSDRGETQYF.

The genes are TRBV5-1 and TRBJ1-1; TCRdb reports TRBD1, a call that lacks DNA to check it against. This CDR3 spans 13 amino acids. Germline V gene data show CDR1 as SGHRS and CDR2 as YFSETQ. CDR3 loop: CASSLGQGGLAFF.

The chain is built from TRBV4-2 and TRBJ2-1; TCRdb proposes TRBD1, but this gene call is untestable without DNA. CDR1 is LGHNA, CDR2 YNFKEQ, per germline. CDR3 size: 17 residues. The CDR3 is CASSRGAGGTSYNEQFF.

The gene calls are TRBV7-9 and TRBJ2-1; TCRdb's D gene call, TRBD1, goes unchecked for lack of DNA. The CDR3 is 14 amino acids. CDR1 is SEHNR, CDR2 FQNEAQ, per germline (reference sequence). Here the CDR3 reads CASSWGGDYNEQFF.

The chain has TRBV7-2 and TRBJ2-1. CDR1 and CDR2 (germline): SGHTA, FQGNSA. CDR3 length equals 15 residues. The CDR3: CASSKGLGGPNEQFF.

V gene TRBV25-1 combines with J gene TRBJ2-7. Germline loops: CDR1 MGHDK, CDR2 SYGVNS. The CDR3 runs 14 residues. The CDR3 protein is CASSVALEAYEQYF.